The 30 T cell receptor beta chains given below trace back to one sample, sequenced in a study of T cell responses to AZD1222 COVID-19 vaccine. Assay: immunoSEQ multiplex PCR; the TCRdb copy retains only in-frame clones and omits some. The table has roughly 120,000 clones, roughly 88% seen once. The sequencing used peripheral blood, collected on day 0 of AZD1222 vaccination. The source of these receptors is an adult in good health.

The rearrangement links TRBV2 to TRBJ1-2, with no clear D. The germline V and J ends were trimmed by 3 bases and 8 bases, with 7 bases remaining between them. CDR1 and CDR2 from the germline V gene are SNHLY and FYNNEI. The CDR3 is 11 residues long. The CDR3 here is CASSEEKGYTF. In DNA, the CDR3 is TGTGCCAGCAGTGAGGAGAAAGGCTACACCTTC.

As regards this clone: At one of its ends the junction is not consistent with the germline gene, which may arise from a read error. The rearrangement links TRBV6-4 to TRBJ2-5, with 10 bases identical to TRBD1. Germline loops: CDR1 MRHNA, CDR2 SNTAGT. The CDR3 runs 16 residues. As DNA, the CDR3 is TGTGCCAGCAGCGACTCCCCGGGACAGGGGAAAGAGACCCAGTACTTC. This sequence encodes CASSDSPGQGKETQYF.

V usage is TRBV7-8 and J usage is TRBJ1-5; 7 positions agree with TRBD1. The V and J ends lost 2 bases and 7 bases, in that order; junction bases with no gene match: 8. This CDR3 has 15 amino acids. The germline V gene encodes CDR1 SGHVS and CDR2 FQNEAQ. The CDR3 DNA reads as TGTGCCAGCAGCTTACTCCGGGACAGCAGACAGCCCCAGCATTTT. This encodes CASSLLRDSRQPQHF.

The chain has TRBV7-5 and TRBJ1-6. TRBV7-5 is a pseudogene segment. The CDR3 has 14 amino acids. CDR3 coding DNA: TGTGCCAGAAGGATGAGGAGTTATAATTCACCCCTCCACTTT. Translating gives CARRMRSYNSPLHF.

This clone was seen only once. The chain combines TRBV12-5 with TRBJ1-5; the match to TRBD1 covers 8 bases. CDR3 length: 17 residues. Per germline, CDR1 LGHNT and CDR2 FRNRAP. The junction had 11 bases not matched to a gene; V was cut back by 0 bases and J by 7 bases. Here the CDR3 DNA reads TGTGCTAGTGGTTTGGTACCCGAGGACAGGGTGGAGCAGCCCCAGCATTTT. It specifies CASGLVPEDRVEQPQHF.

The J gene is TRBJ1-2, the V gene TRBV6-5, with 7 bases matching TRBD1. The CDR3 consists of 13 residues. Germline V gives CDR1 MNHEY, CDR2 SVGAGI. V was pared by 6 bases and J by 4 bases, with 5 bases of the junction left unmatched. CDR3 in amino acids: CASSQTGLYGYTF. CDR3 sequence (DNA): TGTGCCAGCAGCCAGACAGGGCTCTATGGCTACACCTTC.

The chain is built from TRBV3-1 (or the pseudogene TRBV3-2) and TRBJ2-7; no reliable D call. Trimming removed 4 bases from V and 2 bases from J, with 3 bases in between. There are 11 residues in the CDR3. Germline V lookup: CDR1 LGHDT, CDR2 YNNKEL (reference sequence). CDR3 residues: CASSLPYEQYF. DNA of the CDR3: TGTGCCAGCAGCCTTCCCTACGAGCAGTACTTC.

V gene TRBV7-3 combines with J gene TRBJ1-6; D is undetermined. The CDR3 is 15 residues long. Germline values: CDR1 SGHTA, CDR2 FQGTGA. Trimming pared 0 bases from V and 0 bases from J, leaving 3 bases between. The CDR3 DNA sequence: TGTGCCAGCAGCTTAACGAGCTCCTATAATTCACCCCTCCACTTT. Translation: CASSLTSSYNSPLHF. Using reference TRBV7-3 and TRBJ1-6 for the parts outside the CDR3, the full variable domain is GAGVSQTPSNKVTEKGKYVELRCDPISGHTALYWYRQSLGQGPEFLIYFQGTGAADDSGLPNDRFFAVRPEGSVSTLKIQRTERGDSAVYLCASSLTSSYNSPLHFGNGTRLTVT.

The CDR3 spells CASSPLQGEAFF. In DNA, the CDR3 is TGTGCCAGCTCACCACTACAGGGTGAAGCTTTCTTT. J is TRBJ1-1 and V is TRBV18; D may be TRBD1 (6 bases). The germline V and J ends were trimmed by 1 base and 7 bases, with 7 bases remaining between them. Germline CDR1 reads KGHSH; CDR2 reads LQKENI. The CDR3 loop spans 12 amino acids. The full variable domain, completed using reference TRBV18 and TRBJ1-1, is NAGVMQNPRHLVRRRGQEARLRCSPMKGHSHVYWYRQLPEEGLKFMVYLQKENIIDESGMPKERFSAEFPKEGPSILRIQQVVRGDSAAYFCASSPLQGEAFFGQGTRLTVV.

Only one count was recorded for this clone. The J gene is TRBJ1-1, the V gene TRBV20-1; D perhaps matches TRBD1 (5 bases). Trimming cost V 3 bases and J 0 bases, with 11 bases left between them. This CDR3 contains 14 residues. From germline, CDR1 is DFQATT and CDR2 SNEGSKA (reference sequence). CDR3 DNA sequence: TGCAGTGCTAGTGGGACCTCCATGAACACTGAAGCTTTCTTT. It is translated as CSASGTSMNTEAFF.

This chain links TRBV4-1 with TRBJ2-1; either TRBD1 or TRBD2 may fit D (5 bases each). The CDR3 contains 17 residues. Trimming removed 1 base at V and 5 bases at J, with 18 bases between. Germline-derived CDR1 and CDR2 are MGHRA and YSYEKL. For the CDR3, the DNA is TGCGCCAGCAGCCAAGTTTGGGACCAGAGTAGGAACAATGAGCAGTTCTTC. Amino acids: CASSQVWDQSRNNEQFF.

CDR3 loop: CASSSGGTSYTGELFF. The DNA of the CDR3 is TGTGCCAGCAGCTCGGGTGGGACTAGTTACACCGGGGAGCTGTTTTTT. The V call is TRBV7-2, the J call TRBJ2-2, with 8 bases lining up with TRBD2. The CDR3 is 16 amino acids. Germline V gene sequence: CDR1 SGHTA, CDR2 FQGNSA. After removal of 4 bases from V and 3 bases from J, the junction contained 7 bases not matched to a gene.

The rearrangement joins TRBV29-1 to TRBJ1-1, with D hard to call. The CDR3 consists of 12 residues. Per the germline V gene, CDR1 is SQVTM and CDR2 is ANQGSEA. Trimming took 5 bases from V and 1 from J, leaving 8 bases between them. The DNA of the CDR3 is TGCAGCGTTAGGCTTGCGAACACTGAAGCTTTCTTT. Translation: CSVRLANTEAFF.

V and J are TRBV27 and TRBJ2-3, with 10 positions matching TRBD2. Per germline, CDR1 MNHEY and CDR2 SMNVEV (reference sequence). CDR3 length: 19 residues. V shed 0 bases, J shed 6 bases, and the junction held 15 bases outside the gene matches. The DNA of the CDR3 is TGTGCCAGCAGTTTATCCGCCTTTGAGCGGGGGGGCCGGGGCGATACGCAGTATTTT. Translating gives CASSLSAFERGGRGDTQYF.

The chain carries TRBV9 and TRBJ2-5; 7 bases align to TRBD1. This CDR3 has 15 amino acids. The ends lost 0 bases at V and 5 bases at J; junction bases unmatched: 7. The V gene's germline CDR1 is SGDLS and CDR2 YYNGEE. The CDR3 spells CASSVAPGGWETQYF. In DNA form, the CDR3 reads TGTGCCAGCAGCGTAGCTCCAGGGGGATGGGAGACCCAGTACTTC.

The CDR3 here is CASSLVPSGVTGELFF. The CDR3 bases are TGTGCCAGCAGCTTAGTCCCTAGCGGGGTAACCGGGGAGCTGTTTTTT. V usage is TRBV7-2 and J usage is TRBJ2-2; 9 nucleotides line up with TRBD2. The J segment lost 5 bases and the V segment lost 1 base, leaving 5 bases of the junction unmatched. The CDR3 consists of 16 residues. Germline V lookup: CDR1 SGHTA, CDR2 FQGNSA.

The CDR3 loop reads CASSLVGTYNEQFF. The DNA of the CDR3 is TGTGCCAGCAGCTTAGTGGGGACCTACAATGAGCAGTTCTTC. The chain couples TRBV7-2 to TRBJ2-1; D call uncertain. V was pared by 1 base and J by 2 bases, with 6 bases between. Germline assignment: CDR1 SGHTA and CDR2 FQGNSA. The CDR3 spans 14 residues.

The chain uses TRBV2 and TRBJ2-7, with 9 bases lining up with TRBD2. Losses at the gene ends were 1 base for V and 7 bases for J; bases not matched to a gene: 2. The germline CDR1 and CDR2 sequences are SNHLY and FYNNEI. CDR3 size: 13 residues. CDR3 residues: CASSEVAGVEQYF. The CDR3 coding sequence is TGTGCCAGCAGTGAAGTAGCGGGAGTGGAGCAGTACTTC. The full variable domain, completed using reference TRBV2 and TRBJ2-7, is EPEVTQTPSHQVTQMGQEVILRCVPISNHLYFYWYRQILGQKVEFLVSFYNNEISEKSEIFDDQFSVERPDGSNFTLKIRSTKLEDSAMYFCASSEVAGVEQYFGPGTRLTVT.

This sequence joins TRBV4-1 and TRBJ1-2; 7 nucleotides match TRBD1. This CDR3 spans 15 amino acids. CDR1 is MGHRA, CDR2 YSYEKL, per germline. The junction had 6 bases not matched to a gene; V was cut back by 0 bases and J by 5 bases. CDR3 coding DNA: TGCGCCAGCAGCCAAGACGACAGGGTCCGATATGGCTACACCTTC. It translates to CASSQDDRVRYGYTF.

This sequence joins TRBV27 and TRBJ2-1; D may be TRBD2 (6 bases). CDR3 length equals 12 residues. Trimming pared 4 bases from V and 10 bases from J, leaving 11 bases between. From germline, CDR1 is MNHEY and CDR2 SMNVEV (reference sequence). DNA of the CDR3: TGTGCCAGCAGTTCATCTAGCGAGGAGCAGTTCTTC. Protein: CASSSSSEEQFF.

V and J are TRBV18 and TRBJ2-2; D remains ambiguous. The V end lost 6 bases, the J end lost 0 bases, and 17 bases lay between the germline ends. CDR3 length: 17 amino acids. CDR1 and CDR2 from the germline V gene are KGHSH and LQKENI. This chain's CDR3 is CASSQMYGSTNTGELFF. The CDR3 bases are TGTGCCAGCTCCCAAATGTACGGAAGCACGAACACCGGGGAGCTGTTTTTT.

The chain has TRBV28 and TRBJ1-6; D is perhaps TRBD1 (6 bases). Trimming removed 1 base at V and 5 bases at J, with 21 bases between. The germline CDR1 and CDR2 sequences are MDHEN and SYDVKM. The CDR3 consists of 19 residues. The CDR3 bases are TGTGCCAGCAGTTTATTGTTGGGACATGTTTACATGAATAATTCACCCCTCCACTTT. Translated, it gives CASSLLLGHVYMNNSPLHF.

The CDR3 loop reads CASRTGAQNEKLFF. For the CDR3, the DNA is TGTGCCAGCAGAACAGGAGCTCAAAATGAAAAACTGTTTTTT. The chain recombines TRBV11-2 with TRBJ1-4; TRBD1 might be the D (5 bases). V dropped 6 bases and J dropped 5 bases, with 13 bases sitting between them. The CDR3 is made up of 14 amino acids. The germline CDR1 and CDR2 sequences are SGHAT and FQNNGV.

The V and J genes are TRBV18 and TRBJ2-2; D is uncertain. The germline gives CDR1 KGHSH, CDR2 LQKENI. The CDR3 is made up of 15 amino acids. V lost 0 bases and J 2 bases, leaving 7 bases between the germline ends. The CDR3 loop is CASSPPKLNTGELFF. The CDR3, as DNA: TGTGCCAGCTCACCACCTAAGCTTAACACCGGGGAGCTGTTTTTT.

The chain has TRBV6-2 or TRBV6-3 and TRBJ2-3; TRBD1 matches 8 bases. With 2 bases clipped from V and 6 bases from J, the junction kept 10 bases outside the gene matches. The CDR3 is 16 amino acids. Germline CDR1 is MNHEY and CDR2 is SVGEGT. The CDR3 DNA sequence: TGTGCCAGCAGTTACCTACCGACAGGGGTAGGGGATACGCAGTATTTT. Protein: CASSYLPTGVGDTQYF.

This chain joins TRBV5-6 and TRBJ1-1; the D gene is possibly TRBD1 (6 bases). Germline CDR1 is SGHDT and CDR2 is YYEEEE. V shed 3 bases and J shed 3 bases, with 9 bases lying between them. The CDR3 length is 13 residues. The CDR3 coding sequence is TGTGCCAGCAGCTGGGGGCCCCACACTGAAGCTTTCTTT. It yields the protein CASSWGPHTEAFF.

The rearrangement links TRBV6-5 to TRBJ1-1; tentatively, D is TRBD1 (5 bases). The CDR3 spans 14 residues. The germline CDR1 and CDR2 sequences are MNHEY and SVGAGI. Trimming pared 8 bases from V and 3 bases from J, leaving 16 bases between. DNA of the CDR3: TGTGCCAGCTCAGCGTCGGGGCTAGACACTGAAGCTTTCTTT. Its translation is CASSASGLDTEAFF.

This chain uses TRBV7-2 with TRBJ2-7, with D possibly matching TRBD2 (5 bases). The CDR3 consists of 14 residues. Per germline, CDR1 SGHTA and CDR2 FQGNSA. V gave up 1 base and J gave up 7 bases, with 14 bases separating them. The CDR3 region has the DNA TGTGCCAGCAGCTTAGACCGGGGAAAGACGGAGCAGTACTTC. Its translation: CASSLDRGKTEQYF.

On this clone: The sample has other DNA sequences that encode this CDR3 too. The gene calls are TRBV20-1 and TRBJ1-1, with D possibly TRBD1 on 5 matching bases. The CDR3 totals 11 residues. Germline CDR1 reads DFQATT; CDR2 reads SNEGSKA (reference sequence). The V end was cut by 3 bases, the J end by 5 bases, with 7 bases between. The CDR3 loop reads CSASGGTEAFF. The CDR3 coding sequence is TGCAGTGCTAGCGGGGGTACTGAAGCTTTCTTT.

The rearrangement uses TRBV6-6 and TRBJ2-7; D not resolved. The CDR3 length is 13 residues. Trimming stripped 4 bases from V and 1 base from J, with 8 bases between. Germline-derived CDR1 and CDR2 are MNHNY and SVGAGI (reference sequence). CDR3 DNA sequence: TGTGCCAGCAGTTCGGCGCCGTCCTACGAGCAGTACTTC. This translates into CASSSAPSYEQYF.